This TCR beta chain appears in the sequencing data of a study of naive and memory T cell subsets. General study results and limits: Especially in CD8 cells, naive repertoires contained a few larger clonotypes, possibly CD45RA-re-expressing memory cells. Clonotypes are single alpha or beta chains, not paired receptors.

CD4 T cells were positively selected, then CD8 T cells from the CD4-negative fraction. Cells stained for CD3, CD4, CD8, CD45RA, CD27 and viability were sorted into four CD45RA/CD27 subsets. Concerning this clonotype: The target antigen is unknown.

An equimolar mix of two oligonucleotides served as the beta constant-region primer for TRBC1 and TRBC2. The ligated cDNA underwent four PCR rounds using SP2 and nested alpha and beta constant-region primers. One entry per CDR3 protein, called by TCRdb with MiXCR from the UMI-ligation and nested PCR reads. The sample holds 99,000 or so distinct CDR3 sequences; 14% are singletons and the top ten take around 2.7%. Germline CDR1 is PRHDT and CDR2 is FYEKMQ (reference sequence). This CDR3 contains 13 residues. V lost 0 bases and J lost 5, with 8 bases in between. J is TRBJ2-7 and V is TRBV13; no firm D call. Sequenced input: naive CD8+ T cells from blood. The TCR originated in a human donor in good health. CDR3 in DNA: TGTGCCAGCAGCTTAGGGACCGCCCACGAGCAGTACTTC. The encoded protein is CASSLGTAHEQYF.